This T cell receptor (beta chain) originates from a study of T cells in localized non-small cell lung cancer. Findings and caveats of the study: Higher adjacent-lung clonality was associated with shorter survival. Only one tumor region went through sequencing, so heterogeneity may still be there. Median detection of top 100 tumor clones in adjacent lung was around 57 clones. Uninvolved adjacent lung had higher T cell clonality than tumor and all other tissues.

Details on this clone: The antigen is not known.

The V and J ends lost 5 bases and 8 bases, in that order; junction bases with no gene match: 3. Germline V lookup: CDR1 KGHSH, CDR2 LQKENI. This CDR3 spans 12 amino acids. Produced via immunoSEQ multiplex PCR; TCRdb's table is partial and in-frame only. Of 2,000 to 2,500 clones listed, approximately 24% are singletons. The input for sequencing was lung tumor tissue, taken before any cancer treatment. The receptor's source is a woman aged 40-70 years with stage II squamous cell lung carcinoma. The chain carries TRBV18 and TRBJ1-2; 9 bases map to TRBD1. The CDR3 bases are TGTGCCAGCTCAGGGACAGGGAGCGGCTACACCTTC. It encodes CASSGTGSGYTF.